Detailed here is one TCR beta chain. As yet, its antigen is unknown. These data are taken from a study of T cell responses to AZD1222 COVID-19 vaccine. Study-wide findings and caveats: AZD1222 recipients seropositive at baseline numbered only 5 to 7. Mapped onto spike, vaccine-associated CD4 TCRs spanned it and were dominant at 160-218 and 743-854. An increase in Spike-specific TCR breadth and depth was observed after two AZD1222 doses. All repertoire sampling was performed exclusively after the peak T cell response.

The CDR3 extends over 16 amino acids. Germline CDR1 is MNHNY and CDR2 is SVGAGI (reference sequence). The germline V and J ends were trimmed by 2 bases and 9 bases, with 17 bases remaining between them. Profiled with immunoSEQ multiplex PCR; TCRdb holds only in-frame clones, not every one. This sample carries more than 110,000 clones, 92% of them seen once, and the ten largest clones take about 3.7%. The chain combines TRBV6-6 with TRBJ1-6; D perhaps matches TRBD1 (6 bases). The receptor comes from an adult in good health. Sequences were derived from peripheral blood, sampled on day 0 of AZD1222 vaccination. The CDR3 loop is CASSYRTGSRGSPLHF. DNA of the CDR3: TGTGCCAGCAGTTACCGAACGGGTTCCAGGGGTTCACCCCTCCACTTT.